Below, 12 T cell receptor beta chains from the same sample are listed, as sequenced in a study of CD8 T cells in ankylosing spondylitis. Using its own MiXCR run on the 5' RACE reads, TCRdb lists one record per CDR3 protein. The sample contains 300,000 to 350,000 distinct CDR3 sequences, less than 25% of which appear only once. The sequenced sample was blood, either unsorted or a sorted T cell fraction (not recorded which). The receptors here all came from a female donor with ankylosing spondylitis or in good health (not recorded which).

This clonotype has a handful of counts. The V call is TRBV20-1, the J call TRBJ2-5; no definite D call. Deletions cut 0 bases from V and 5 bases from J, with 16 bases between. CDR3 length equals 15 residues. Germline values: CDR1 DFQATT, CDR2 SNEGSKA (reference sequence). CDR3 coding DNA: TGCAGTGCTAGAGAATTCGCAGGTGGAGAGGAGACCCAGTACTTC. Protein product: CSAREFAGGEETQYF.

In this sample, this clonotype turned up a few times. This chain uses TRBV6-2 or TRBV6-3 with TRBJ2-2; D is undetermined. This CDR3 is 13 amino acids long. The V end lost 5 bases, the J end lost 3 bases, and 7 bases lay between the germline ends. Germline assignment: CDR1 MNHEY and CDR2 SVGEGT. In DNA form, the CDR3 reads TGTGCCAGCAGTAGTGCGGACACCGGGGAGCTGTTTTTT. It specifies CASSSADTGELFF.

This clonotype came up a few times. The rearrangement links TRBV10-3 to TRBJ1-6; D unresolved. Germline CDR1 is ENHRY and CDR2 is SYGVKD. Trimming left V 6 bases short and J 6 bases short, with 12 bases between. The length of the CDR3 is 14 residues. CDR3 sequence (DNA): TGTGCCATCAGCCCGGGCCAAATTAATTCACCCCTCCACTTT. It encodes CAISPGQINSPLHF.

This clonotype came up many times. The genes are TRBV6-5 and TRBJ2-3, with 10 bases matching TRBD2. V dropped 2 bases and J dropped 6; count of bases not matched to a gene: 8. The CDR3 is made up of 16 amino acids. The germline V gene has CDR1 MNHEY and CDR2 SVGAGI. The CDR3 region has the DNA TGTGCCAGCAGTTACCAGCGGGGGGGACTTTGGGATACGCAGTATTTT. Translation: CASSYQRGGLWDTQYF.

This clonotype came up a few times. The chain employs TRBV10-3 and TRBJ2-7; 7 bases line up with TRBD2. V gave up 6 bases and J gave up 4 bases; unmatched junction bases: 9. Looked up from germline, CDR1 is ENHRY and CDR2 is SYGVKD. The CDR3 consists of 14 residues. DNA for the CDR3: TGTGCCATCAGGCCCGGGGAGGGAGGATACGAGCAGTACTTC. Encoded protein: CAIRPGEGGYEQYF.

This clonotype appeared a few times. This chain joins TRBV28 and TRBJ2-7; D is unresolved. Germline values: CDR1 MDHEN, CDR2 SYDVKM. The CDR3 is made up of 12 amino acids. Trimming removed 5 bases from V and 2 bases from J, with 7 bases in between. This CDR3 is CASSPVAYEQYF. The CDR3 DNA is TGTGCCAGCAGTCCTGTGGCCTACGAGCAGTACTTC. Based on the CDR3 plus reference TRBV28 and TRBJ2-7, the full variable domain is DVKVTQSSRYLVKRTGEKVFLECVQDMDHENMFWYRQDPGLGLRLIYFSYDVKMKEKGDIPEGYSVSREKKERFSLILESASTNQTSMYLCASSPVAYEQYFGPGTRLTVT.

This clonotype has just a few counts. V is TRBV20-1 and J is TRBJ2-3, with 7 positions matching TRBD1. From germline, CDR1 is DFQATT and CDR2 SNEGSKA (reference sequence). The J segment lost 8 bases and the V segment lost 7 bases, leaving 6 bases of the junction unmatched. The CDR3 has 11 amino acids. The CDR3 loop is CSGLQGFTQYF. The CDR3 bases are TGCAGTGGCTTACAGGGGTTTACGCAGTATTTT.

This clonotype showed up just a few times. Written as DNA, the CDR3 is TGTGCCAGCGGACTAGCGGGAGTCAATGAGCAGTTCTTC. Its translation: CASGLAGVNEQFF. V gene TRBV7-2 combines with J gene TRBJ2-1, with 13 bases identical to TRBD2. Germline values: CDR1 SGHTA, CDR2 FQGNSA. After removal of 8 bases from V and 6 bases from J, the junction contained 1 base not matched to a gene. The CDR3 has 13 residues.

As to this clonotype: A junction end diverges from the germline sequence, so it may reflect a read error. This rearrangement joins TRBV20-1 to TRBJ1-1; TRBD1 matches at 8 bases. This CDR3 has 15 residues. Germline V gene data show CDR1 as DFQATT and CDR2 as SNEGSKA (reference sequence). The CDR3 is CSARELGQGGNEVFF. The DNA of the CDR3 is TGCAGTGCTAGAGAACTCGGACAGGGAGGGAATGAAGTTTTCTTT.

For the CDR3, the DNA is TGCGCCAGCAGCCTTCGAAGGTCTAACACCGGGGAGCTGTTTTTT. The encoded protein is CASSLRRSNTGELFF. The J gene is TRBJ2-2, the V gene TRBV5-1, with no clear D. The V gene's germline CDR1 is SGHRS and CDR2 YFSETQ. V was trimmed by 4 bases and J by 2 bases, leaving 12 bases between them. The CDR3 is 15 residues long.

This chain connects TRBV12-3 or TRBV12-4 to TRBJ1-1; D may be TRBD1 (6 bases). The CDR3 consists of 15 residues. Trimming shortened V by 7 bases and J by 6 bases, and 21 bases separated the two germline ends. CDR3 sequence (DNA): TGTGCCAGCACCCAGGTCAGGGACAAAGGCGCTGAAGCTTTCTTT. Its translation: CASTQVRDKGAEAFF.

This chain connects TRBV10-3 to TRBJ2-7; D call uncertain. V was clipped by 7 bases and J by 0 bases, with 13 bases between them. This CDR3 contains 14 residues. Germline CDR1 and CDR2: ENHRY and SYGVKD. DNA for the CDR3: TGTGCCATCACCAGCGTGGCTAACTCCTACGAGCAGTACTTC. Encoded protein: CAITSVANSYEQYF.